This is a list of T cell receptor beta chains from one sample in a study of PD-L1 blockade in urothelial cancer. Sequencing was performed with immunoSEQ multiplex PCR; in TCRdb, only in-frame clones are kept and a portion is missing. The table lists 25,000 to 35,000 clones, 70% to 90% of them singletons. Sequenced here: PBMCs, sampled around atezolizumab (anti-PD-L1) treatment. These receptors were collected from a man between 45 and 60 years old with urothelial cancer. CDR3s include the opening cysteine and the closing phenylalanine or tryptophan. Each record gives: V gene, J gene, clone size, D gene, CDR3 protein, CDR3 DNA. The D gene is left open where the match is weak. The size entry is marked missing in some rows and otherwise reads once, few, many or a size class.

v_gene: TRBV7-9; j_gene: TRBJ2-1; abundance: NA; d_gene: NA; CDR3aa: CASSLAGGGKNEQFF; CDR3nt: TGTGCCAGCAGCTTAGCGGGGGGGGGCAAAAATGAGCAGTTCTTC
v_gene: TRBV7-2; j_gene: TRBJ2-7; abundance: NA; d_gene: NA; CDR3aa: CASSPPRQKNYEQYF; CDR3nt: TGTGCCAGCAGCCCCCCGAGACAGAAGAACTACGAGCAGTACTTC
v_gene: TRBV12-5; j_gene: TRBJ1-5; abundance: few; d_gene: NA; CDR3aa: CASGLVDTYSNQPQHF; CDR3nt: TGTGCTAGTGGTTTGGTGGACACTTATAGCAATCAGCCCCAGCATTTT
v_gene: TRBV6-1; j_gene: TRBJ2-2; abundance: NA; d_gene: NA; CDR3aa: CASSGQNTGELFF; CDR3nt: TGTGCCAGCAGTGGGCAGAACACCGGGGAGCTGTTTTTT
v_gene: TRBV7-2; j_gene: TRBJ2-5; abundance: NA; d_gene: TRBD1; CDR3aa: CASSSVLGQGAWETQYF; CDR3nt: TGTGCCAGCAGCTCGGTTCTGGGACAGGGGGCTTGGGAGACCCAGTACTTC
v_gene: TRBV19; j_gene: TRBJ1-4; abundance: NA; d_gene: TRBD1; CDR3aa: CASSIGQGLEKLFF; CDR3nt: TGTGCCAGTAGTATCGGACAGGGATTAGAAAAACTGTTTTTT
v_gene: TRBV5-1; j_gene: TRBJ1-1; abundance: NA; d_gene: TRBD1; CDR3aa: CASSLTGVNTEAFF; CDR3nt: TGCGCCAGCAGCTTGACAGGGGTTAACACTGAAGCTTTCTTT
v_gene: TRBV7-2; j_gene: TRBJ1-6; abundance: NA; d_gene: NA; CDR3aa: CASSLEGVAALHF; CDR3nt: TGTGCCAGCAGCTTAGAGGGGGTCGCAGCCCTCCACTTT
v_gene: TRBV27; j_gene: TRBJ2-3; abundance: NA; d_gene: NA; CDR3aa: CASSRASTDTQYF; CDR3nt: TGTGCCAGCAGTAGAGCTAGCACAGATACGCAGTATTTT
v_gene: TRBV4-1; j_gene: TRBJ2-7; abundance: NA; d_gene: TRBD1; CDR3aa: CASSPTTGAAFSEQYF; CDR3nt: TGCGCCAGCAGCCCCACAACAGGGGCCGCCTTTTCCGAGCAGTACTTC
v_gene: TRBV5-1; j_gene: TRBJ2-3; abundance: NA; d_gene: TRBD1; CDR3aa: CASSYGTATDTQYF; CDR3nt: TGCGCCAGCAGCTACGGGACAGCGACAGATACGCAGTATTTT
v_gene: TRBV5-1; j_gene: TRBJ1-5; abundance: NA; d_gene: NA; CDR3aa: CASSEGGNQPQHF; CDR3nt: TGCGCCAGCAGTGAGGGGGGCAATCAGCCCCAGCATTTT
v_gene: TRBV6-5; j_gene: TRBJ1-4; abundance: NA; d_gene: TRBD1; CDR3aa: CASSSLGQGYEKLFF; CDR3nt: TGTGCCAGCAGTTCACTAGGACAGGGTTATGAAAAACTGTTTTTT
v_gene: TRBV7-7; j_gene: TRBJ2-5; abundance: NA; d_gene: TRBD1; CDR3aa: CASSWDRQETQYF; CDR3nt: TGTGCTAGCAGCTGGGACAGGCAAGAGACCCAGTACTTC
v_gene: TRBV27; j_gene: TRBJ1-3; abundance: NA; d_gene: NA; CDR3aa: CASSLLPSPVNSNTIYF; CDR3nt: TGTGCCAGCAGTTTATTGCCATCCCCCGTCAACTCGAACACCATATATTTT
v_gene: TRBV5-4; j_gene: TRBJ1-3; abundance: NA; d_gene: TRBD1; CDR3aa: CASSNAGTEFGNTIYF; CDR3nt: TGTGCCAGCAGCAATGCCGGGACAGAGTTTGGAAACACCATATATTTT
v_gene: TRBV11-2; j_gene: TRBJ1-4; abundance: NA; d_gene: TRBD1; CDR3aa: CASSFDRVGEKLFF; CDR3nt: TGTGCCAGCAGTTTCGACAGGGTCGGGGAAAAACTGTTTTTT
v_gene: TRBV4-1; j_gene: TRBJ2-5; abundance: NA; d_gene: TRBD1; CDR3aa: CASSHRTGEATQYF; CDR3nt: TGCGCCAGCAGCCACCGGACAGGGGAGGCGACCCAGTACTTC
v_gene: TRBV4-1; j_gene: TRBJ2-5; abundance: NA; d_gene: NA; CDR3aa: CASSQIGQGHQETQYF; CDR3nt: TGCGCCAGCAGCCAAATCGGTCAGGGGCACCAAGAGACCCAGTACTTC
v_gene: TRBV15; j_gene: TRBJ2-7; abundance: NA; d_gene: TRBD1; CDR3aa: CATSRVVNRGRYEQYF; CDR3nt: TGTGCCACCAGCAGAGTCGTTAACAGGGGGCGTTACGAGCAGTACTTC
v_gene: TRBV18; j_gene: TRBJ2-5; abundance: medium-sized; d_gene: NA; CDR3aa: CASSPLPSQETQYF; CDR3nt: TGTGCCAGCTCGCCCCTCCCGAGCCAAGAGACCCAGTACTTC
v_gene: TRBV29-1; j_gene: TRBJ2-2; abundance: NA; d_gene: TRBD1; CDR3aa: CSALPDRGPGELFF; CDR3nt: TGCAGCGCGCTACCGGACAGGGGGCCCGGGGAGCTGTTTTTT
v_gene: TRBV4-1; j_gene: TRBJ2-7; abundance: NA; d_gene: TRBD1; CDR3aa: CASSQGGGQVGYEQYF; CDR3nt: TGCGCCAGCAGCCAAGGGGGCGGACAGGTTGGCTACGAGCAGTACTTC
v_gene: TRBV5-8; j_gene: TRBJ1-5; abundance: NA; d_gene: NA; CDR3aa: CASSWGGLSNQPQHF; CDR3nt: TGTGCCAGCAGTTGGGGAGGTCTGAGCAATCAGCCCCAGCATTTT
v_gene: TRBV5-4; j_gene: TRBJ2-7; abundance: NA; d_gene: TRBD2; CDR3aa: CASSGGTSGYEQYF; CDR3nt: TGTGCCAGCAGCGGCGGGACTAGCGGCTACGAGCAGTACTTC
v_gene: TRBV6-1; j_gene: TRBJ1-2; abundance: NA; d_gene: NA; CDR3aa: CASSDPGVSAGYTF; CDR3nt: TGTGCCAGCAGTGACCCAGGGGTGTCAGCTGGCTACACCTTC
v_gene: TRBV29-1; j_gene: TRBJ2-7; abundance: few; d_gene: TRBD1; CDR3aa: CSVTAGQGGEQYF; CDR3nt: TGCAGCGTTACTGCCGGACAGGGTGGCGAGCAGTACTTC
v_gene: TRBV5-1; j_gene: TRBJ2-5; abundance: NA; d_gene: NA; CDR3aa: CASSLGRGETQYF; CDR3nt: TGCGCCAGCAGCTTGGGTAGGGGGGAGACCCAGTACTTC
v_gene: TRBV19; j_gene: TRBJ2-1; abundance: NA; d_gene: TRBD1; CDR3aa: CASSVTGENNEQFF; CDR3nt: TGTGCCAGTAGTGTGACAGGGGAGAACAATGAGCAGTTCTTC
v_gene: TRBV2; j_gene: TRBJ2-5; abundance: NA; d_gene: TRBD1; CDR3aa: CASSVGTGRRQETQYF; CDR3nt: TGTGCCAGCAGTGTCGGGACAGGAAGGAGACAAGAGACCCAGTACTTC
v_gene: TRBV27; j_gene: TRBJ1-5; abundance: NA; d_gene: TRBD1; CDR3aa: CASSPQGARQPQHF; CDR3nt: TGTGCCAGCAGTCCTCAGGGGGCTCGTCAGCCCCAGCATTTT
v_gene: TRBV18; j_gene: TRBJ2-3; abundance: NA; d_gene: NA; CDR3aa: CASSHYRVLEFRDTQYF; CDR3nt: TGTGCCAGCTCGCATTACAGGGTATTGGAGTTCCGTGATACGCAGTATTTT
v_gene: TRBV30; j_gene: TRBJ1-1; abundance: few; d_gene: TRBD1; CDR3aa: CAWKTGFEAFF; CDR3nt: TGTGCCTGGAAGACAGGGTTTGAGGCTTTCTTT
v_gene: TRBV25-1; j_gene: TRBJ2-1; abundance: NA; d_gene: TRBD2; CDR3aa: CASSEYKGSGVNEQFF; CDR3nt: TGTGCCAGCAGTGAATATAAAGGTAGCGGGGTCAATGAGCAGTTCTTC
v_gene: TRBV27; j_gene: TRBJ2-7; abundance: NA; d_gene: NA; CDR3aa: CASSPYPSDFVSYEQYF; CDR3nt: TGTGCCAGCAGTCCTTATCCCTCGGACTTCGTTTCCTACGAGCAGTACTTC
v_gene: TRBV10-3; j_gene: TRBJ2-3; abundance: once; d_gene: NA; CDR3aa: CAISGARASETTDTQYF; CDR3nt: TGTGCCATCAGTGGGGCTCGGGCTAGCGAAACCACAGATACGCAGTATTTT
v_gene: TRBV25-1; j_gene: TRBJ2-3; abundance: NA; d_gene: TRBD1; CDR3aa: CASSSHTRTGRTDTQYF; CDR3nt: TGTGCCAGCAGTTCTCATACCCGGACAGGGAGGACAGATACGCAGTATTTT
v_gene: TRBV2; j_gene: TRBJ2-7; abundance: NA; d_gene: NA; CDR3aa: CASNQGGSYEQYF; CDR3nt: TGTGCCAGCAACCAAGGGGGTAGCTACGAGCAGTACTTC
v_gene: TRBV5-1; j_gene: TRBJ2-7; abundance: NA; d_gene: TRBD1; CDR3aa: CASSLGAGGYEQYF; CDR3nt: TGCGCCAGCAGCTTGGGGGCAGGGGGCTACGAGCAGTACTTC
v_gene: TRBV10-1; j_gene: TRBJ2-3; abundance: once; d_gene: NA; CDR3aa: CASSESGEDPTDTQYF; CDR3nt: TGCGCCAGCAGTGAGTCAGGGGAGGATCCAACAGATACGCAGTATTTT
v_gene: TRBV7-9; j_gene: TRBJ2-5; abundance: NA; d_gene: NA; CDR3aa: CASSQQGRETQYF; CDR3nt: TGTGCCAGCAGCCAACAGGGGAGGGAGACCCAGTACTTC
v_gene: TRBV19; j_gene: TRBJ2-5; abundance: NA; d_gene: NA; CDR3aa: CASSHAEGTQETQYF; CDR3nt: TGTGCCAGTAGCCACGCAGAGGGGACTCAAGAGACCCAGTACTTC
v_gene: TRBV29-1; j_gene: TRBJ2-7; abundance: once; d_gene: TRBD2; CDR3aa: CSVATSGPRGYEQYF; CDR3nt: TGCAGCGTTGCGACTAGCGGACCTCGGGGGTACGAGCAGTACTTC
v_gene: TRBV18; j_gene: TRBJ2-5; abundance: NA; d_gene: NA; CDR3aa: CASSPLREETQYF; CDR3nt: TGTGCCAGCTCACCCCTCCGGGAGGAGACCCAGTACTTC
v_gene: TRBV7-8; j_gene: TRBJ2-2; abundance: NA; d_gene: NA; CDR3aa: CASSFLSVNTGELFF; CDR3nt: TGTGCCAGCAGCTTCCTATCTGTGAACACCGGGGAGCTGTTTTTT
v_gene: TRBV19; j_gene: TRBJ2-1; abundance: NA; d_gene: NA; CDR3aa: CASSKYENNEQFF; CDR3nt: TGTGCCAGTAGTAAGTACGAGAACAATGAGCAGTTCTTC
v_gene: TRBV5-1; j_gene: TRBJ2-7; abundance: few; d_gene: TRBD2; CDR3aa: CASSSPGGSGEQYF; CDR3nt: TGCGCCAGCAGCTCCCCAGGCGGGAGTGGGGAGCAGTACTTC
v_gene: TRBV7-9; j_gene: TRBJ2-4; abundance: NA; d_gene: TRBD1; CDR3aa: CASSSPAGRGKNIQYF; CDR3nt: TGTGCCAGCAGCTCCCCGGCCGGCAGGGGGAAAAACATTCAGTACTTC
v_gene: TRBV2; j_gene: TRBJ1-6; abundance: NA; d_gene: NA; CDR3aa: CASTVTGLSSPLHF; CDR3nt: TGTGCCAGCACTGTCACAGGGTTAAGCTCACCCCTCCACTTT
v_gene: TRBV18; j_gene: TRBJ2-5; abundance: NA; d_gene: TRBD2; CDR3aa: CASSGRLAGGSLLAAEQETQYF; CDR3nt: TGTGCCAGCTCTGGGCGCCTAGCGGGAGGATCCCTTCTTGCGGCGGAACAAGAGACCCAGTACTTC
v_gene: TRBV29-1; j_gene: TRBJ1-5; abundance: NA; d_gene: TRBD1; CDR3aa: CSVSTGTSTYSNQPQHF; CDR3nt: TGCAGCGTCTCGACAGGGACCTCCACGTACAGCAATCAGCCCCAGCATTTT